Sequencing of this T cell receptor (beta chain) was carried out in a study of cytomegalovirus exposure and HLA in healthy donors. The CDR3 has 13 residues. Per the germline V gene, CDR1 is SSHAT and CDR2 is FNYEAQ (reference sequence). The study's findings and limits: For most subjects, TCR beta sequences were reported to predict HLA-A and HLA-B alleles with accuracy. CMV serostatus was the only recorded immune exposure for donors.

For this clone: Its antigen is unknown. Its ends do not fully match the called genes, so a read error is possible.

PCR primers comprised 60 Vbeta and 13 Jbeta primers. Measured with immunoSEQ multiplex PCR; TCRdb has only the in-frame clones, and not every one. Of about 140,000 clones detected, around 77% appear once; the ten largest clones hold 4% to 6%. The chain recombines TRBV7-7 with TRBJ2-5; D may be TRBD1 (5 bases). The sequenced sample consisted of PBMCs. The sequence was collected from a woman aged 45-59 years in good health and CMV-seronegative. The CDR3 sequence is CASSLDSGETQYF. Written as DNA, the CDR3 is TGTGCTAGCAGCTTAGACAGTGGCGAGACCCAGTACTTC.